This TCR beta chain was observed in a study of blood T cell repertoires in COVID-19. Method: immunoSEQ multiplex PCR; TCRdb's copy keeps in-frame clones and lacks some. The sample holds 270,000 or so clones, 80% to 90% seen once. Allocation to cohorts depended on clinical history reported by the participants. There are 14 residues in the CDR3. V gave up 7 bases and J gave up 5 bases, with 14 bases separating them. The germline V gene encodes CDR1 MDHEN and CDR2 SYDVKM. The sequenced sample was PBMCs or T cells enriched from blood (not recorded which). The J gene is TRBJ2-2, the V gene TRBV28; D is undetermined. The origin of this receptor is a woman aged 25-40 years with acute COVID-19. The chain's CDR3 is CASIPSVETGELFF. The DNA of the CDR3 is TGTGCCAGCATCCCCTCGGTGGAGACCGGGGAGCTGTTTTTT.